The rows below give T cell receptor beta chains drawn from one sample of a study of cytomegalovirus exposure and HLA in healthy donors. Data came from immunoSEQ multiplex PCR; TCRdb stores just in-frame clones and leaves some out. Here the sample spans more than 95,000 clones, roughly 76% being singletons. Sequencing input: PBMCs. The receptors shown here come from a man aged 45 to 65 in good health and CMV-seropositive. Each CDR3 is given with its conserved first and last residue. D genes are given only for firm matches. Not every row has a clone size; where given, it reads once, few, many or a size class.

TRBV2	.	TRBJ2-3	few	TGTGCCAGCAGGCTAGCCACAGATACGCAGTATTTT	CASRLATDTQYF
TRBV29-1	TRBD2	TRBJ2-5	.	TGCAGCGTTGCGGGACTAGCGGGACCTCGGGAGACCCAGTACTTC	CSVAGLAGPRETQYF
TRBV7-2	.	TRBJ1-5	.	TGTGCCAGCAGCTTAAGCCACCAGCCCCAGCATTTT	CASSLSHQPQHF
TRBV19	.	TRBJ1-1	.	TGTGCCAGTAGGGAGGGAGGGACTGAAGCTTTCTTT	CASREGGTEAFF
TRBV7-9	.	TRBJ2-3	.	TGTGCCAGCAGCTTTGGCGGGGGCACAGATACGCAGTATTTT	CASSFGGGTDTQYF
TRBV2	.	TRBJ2-7	.	TGTGCCAGCAGTGAAAAAAAACCCGGGCGGGGAGCCAAGTTGGTTACCTACGAGCAGTACTTC	CASSEKKPGRGAKLVTYEQYF
TRBV20-1	.	TRBJ1-1	.	TGCAGCCCAGGGTGGACTTTCTTT	CSPGWTFF
TRBV6-5	TRBD1	TRBJ1-5	few	TGTGCCAGCAGTACGGGACAGGGCAATCAGCCCCAGCATTTT	CASSTGQGNQPQHF
TRBV7-9	TRBD1	TRBJ1-4	.	TGTGCCAGCAGCTTCGAACAGGGGGCGTACGAAAAACTGTTTTTT	CASSFEQGAYEKLFF
TRBV10-1	.	TRBJ2-3	.	TGCGCCAGCAGTGAGACTACGGGCACAGATACGCAGTATTTT	CASSETTGTDTQYF
TRBV11-3	.	TRBJ2-4	.	TGTGCCAGCTCGCGACAGTTCTTACTAATCAAAAACATTCAGTACTTC	CASSRQFLLIKNIQYF
TRBV29-1	TRBD1	TRBJ1-2	.	TGCAGCGTTGGGGACAGGCCCTACTATGGCTACACCTTC	CSVGDRPYYGYTF
TRBV5-1	TRBD1	TRBJ2-3	.	TGCGCCAGCAGCCCGGACAGGGGCGACACAGATACGCAGTATTTT	CASSPDRGDTDTQYF
TRBV9	TRBD2	TRBJ2-3	.	TGTGCCAGCAGCGCTTCACCTAGCGGGGGAGTGGATACGCAGTATTTT	CASSASPSGGVDTQYF
TRBV18	TRBD1	TRBJ1-1	.	TGTGCCAGCCGGGGACAGGGGAACACTGAAGCTTTCTTT	CASRGQGNTEAFF
TRBV5-1	TRBD1	TRBJ2-7	few	TGCGCCAGCGGACAGACAGGGGTATCCTCCTACGAGCAGTACTTC	CASGQTGVSSYEQYF
TRBV4-2	TRBD2	TRBJ2-3	.	TGTGCCAGCAGCCAAGGGGGCGGCGGGAGCTCCACAGATACGCAGTATTTT	CASSQGGGGSSTDTQYF
TRBV4-1	TRBD2	TRBJ2-7	.	TGCGCCAGCAGCCAAGAATATCTAGCGGGACACTACGAGCAGTACTTC	CASSQEYLAGHYEQYF
TRBV20-1	.	TRBJ2-3	.	TGCAGTGCTCTACAGGTGGATACGCAGTATTTT	CSALQVDTQYF
TRBV4-1	TRBD2	TRBJ2-1	.	TGCGCCAGCAGCCCAGCTCCTAGCGGGAGCTCCTACAATGAGCAGTTCTTC	CASSPAPSGSSYNEQFF
TRBV25-1	TRBD1	TRBJ1-2	few	TGTGCCAGCAGTGAATATTGGACAGGGGAGAATGGCTACACCTTC	CASSEYWTGENGYTF
TRBV18	TRBD1	TRBJ2-1	.	TGTGCCAGCTCACCCCAGGGGGCCTCTCCCTACAATGAGCAGTTCTTC	CASSPQGASPYNEQFF
TRBV5-1	TRBD2	TRBJ2-2	.	TGCGCCAGCACGAAGACGGGAGGGTACACCGGGGAGCTGTTTTTT	CASTKTGGYTGELFF